The 28 T cell receptor beta chains listed next were all sequenced from one sample in a study of T cell clones after liver transplantation (dated by TCRdb to the late 2010s). Library construction relied on the immunoSEQ multiplex PCR assay. TCRdb provides this immuneACCESS table in a form limited to in-frame rearrangements. Some clones are lacking; in checked studies, under half of them reflect an unresolved V gene, and why the rest are absent is not known. The sample table holds about 120,000 clones, of which just over 90% were seen once. In total, the top ten clones hold roughly 0.83% of the sample. The material was CD4+ T cells from blood, obtained 12 months after liver transplant. The receptors derive from a human patient who received a liver transplant. After a transplant, some of the T cells may come from the graft donor.

J is TRBJ2-7 and V is TRBV9; 8 nucleotides line up with TRBD2. Trimming removed 0 bases from V and 2 bases from J; junction bases left unmatched: 7. The CDR3 sequence is 16 residues long. Germline V CDR1 and CDR2: SGDLS, YYNGEE. The CDR3 coding sequence is TGTGCCAGCAGCGTAGGGTCCCTAGCGGGCACCTACGAGCAGTACTTC. Translation: CASSVGSLAGTYEQYF. Full variable domain (missing parts from reference TRBV9 and TRBJ2-7): DSGVTQTPKHLITATGQRVTLRCSPRSGDLSVYWYQQSLDQGLQFLIQYYNGEERAKGNILERFSAQQFPDLHSELNLSSLELGDSALYFCASSVGSLAGTYEQYFGPGTRLTVT.

The chain links TRBV9 to TRBJ1-1; D gene unclear. CDR3 length: 14 residues. Germline assignment: CDR1 SGDLS and CDR2 YYNGEE. V lost 3 bases and J lost 0, with 9 bases in between. The CDR3 DNA sequence: TGTGCCAGCAGCGCGACTGCAATGAACACTGAAGCTTTCTTT. Translated: CASSATAMNTEAFF.

In this sample, this clone turned up once. The chain employs TRBV2 and TRBJ2-1; D not certain. V shed 7 bases and J shed 3 bases, with 4 bases lying between them. The CDR3 sequence is 11 residues long. Germline V gene lookup returns CDR1 SNHLY and CDR2 FYNNEI. The CDR3 sequence is CASNYYNEQFF. The CDR3 DNA is TGTGCCAGCAACTACTACAATGAGCAGTTCTTC.

The rearrangement joins TRBV7-2 to TRBJ2-7; D gene ambiguous. The V end lost 1 base, the J end lost 7 bases, and 20 bases lay between the germline ends. There are 16 residues in the CDR3. Germline V gene lookup returns CDR1 SGHTA and CDR2 FQGNSA. The CDR3 coding sequence is TGTGCCAGCAGCTTAGGTGCTACCTCAATGGGAACGGAGCAGTACTTC. It specifies CASSLGATSMGTEQYF.

The chain carries TRBV7-2 and TRBJ1-2; weak D call: TRBD1 (5 bases). The V gene's germline CDR1 is SGHTA and CDR2 FQGNSA. With 2 bases removed from V and 7 bases from J, the gap between germline ends came to 8 bases. The CDR3 consists of 12 residues. CDR3 protein: CASSLRGVGYTF. CDR3 coding DNA: TGTGCCAGCAGCTTAAGAGGGGTTGGCTACACCTTC.

This chain links TRBV19 with TRBJ1-1, with a tentative D call TRBD1 (5 bases). This CDR3 contains 15 residues. Germline CDR1 reads LNHDA; CDR2 reads SQIVND (reference sequence). V gave up 7 bases and J gave up 7 bases, with 22 bases separating them. In DNA, the CDR3 is TGTGCCAGTACCTTCTCTTTTATGGGGGGAGATGAAGCTTTCTTT. Residues: CASTFSFMGGDEAFF.

The gene calls are TRBV6-1 and TRBJ1-1; possible D gene TRBD1, 6 bases. The germline V gene has CDR1 MNHNS and CDR2 SASEGT. The CDR3 is made up of 16 amino acids. The V gene lost 4 bases and the J gene lost 4 bases, with 19 bases spanning the gap. CDR3 nucleotide sequence: TGTGCCAGCAGTGTAACCCTAACAGGGTTTGGCACTGAAGCTTTCTTT. Its translation is CASSVTLTGFGTEAFF.

In this sample, this clone turned up once. The rearrangement joins TRBV5-4 to TRBJ2-7, with TRBD2 matching 12 bases. V lost 0 bases, J lost 0 bases, and 7 bases stayed unmatched. The CDR3 is 18 residues long. In germline, CDR1 is SGHNT, CDR2 YYREEE (reference sequence). This chain's CDR3 is CASSLELAGGFSSYEQYF. In DNA form, the CDR3 reads TGTGCCAGCAGCTTGGAACTAGCGGGAGGCTTTAGCTCCTACGAGCAGTACTTC.

The chain employs TRBV6-1 and TRBJ2-5; D unclear. The V gene lost 4 bases and the J gene lost 5 bases, with 11 bases spanning the gap. There are 13 residues in the CDR3. Germline V gene lookup returns CDR1 MNHNS and CDR2 SASEGT. CDR3 DNA sequence: TGTGCCAGCAGTGGAACTTACCGGGAGACCCAGTACTTC. This sequence encodes CASSGTYRETQYF.

The sample holds a few counts of this clone. This chain uses TRBV5-1 with TRBJ2-7; D gene uncertain. The germline V gene encodes CDR1 SGHRS and CDR2 YFSETQ. The germline V and J ends were trimmed by 4 bases and 3 bases, with 11 bases remaining between them. The CDR3 runs 13 residues. As DNA, the CDR3 is TGCGCCAGCAGCCCTCCGGCGGACTACGAGCAGTACTTC. Protein: CASSPPADYEQYF.

The chain links TRBV19 to TRBJ2-1, with 11 bases matching TRBD2. V shed 10 bases and J 6 bases; nucleotides not matched to a gene: 8. CDR3 length: 14 amino acids. The germline CDR1 and CDR2 sequences are LNHDA and SQIVND (reference sequence). The CDR3 sequence is CATELAGVSNEQFF. In nucleotides, the CDR3 is TGTGCCACCGAACTAGCGGGAGTATCCAATGAGCAGTTCTTC.

The chain carries TRBV15 and TRBJ2-5; 9 bases map to TRBD2. This CDR3 is built from 17 residues. V lost 0 bases, J lost 5 bases, and 10 bases stayed unmatched. Germline loops: CDR1 LNHNV, CDR2 YYDKDF (reference sequence). For the CDR3, the DNA is TGTGCCACCAGCAGAGATCTTCCTAGCGGGAAGGAGGAGACCCAGTACTTC. This translates into CATSRDLPSGKEETQYF. Variable domain in full (rest from reference TRBV15 and TRBJ2-5): DAMVIQNPRYQVTQFGKPVTLSCSQTLNHNVMYWYQQKSSQAPKLLFHYYDKDFNNEADTPDNFQSRRPNTSFCFLDIRSPGLGDTAMYLCATSRDLPSGKEETQYFGPGTRLLVL.

V usage is TRBV10-1 and J usage is TRBJ2-5; 8 bases are shared with TRBD1. The J segment lost 5 bases and the V segment lost 6 bases, leaving 8 bases of the junction unmatched. Germline V gene data show CDR1 as WNHNN and CDR2 as SYGVQD (reference sequence). This CDR3 contains 14 residues. This CDR3 is CASSPQGATETQYF. For the CDR3, the DNA is TGCGCCAGCAGCCCTCAGGGGGCCACGGAGACCCAGTACTTC.

The chain is built from TRBV5-5 and TRBJ2-1, with D perhaps TRBD2 (6 bases). This CDR3 is 14 amino acids long. Germline V gene sequence: CDR1 SGHKS, CDR2 YYEKEE (reference sequence). V shed 5 bases and J shed 0 bases, with 9 bases lying between them. CDR3 in DNA: TGTGCCAGCAGGGGGGGTAGCTCCTACAATGAGCAGTTCTTC. This sequence encodes CASRGGSSYNEQFF. Complete variable domain (other parts from reference TRBV5-5 and TRBJ2-1): DAGVTQSPTHLIKTRGQQVTLRCSPISGHKSVSWYQQVLGQGPQFIFQYYEKEERGRGNFPDRFSARQFPNYSSELNVNALLLGDSALYLCASRGGSSYNEQFFGPGTRLTVL.

The chain couples TRBV6-5 to TRBJ1-2, with D possibly matching TRBD1 (5 bases). In germline, CDR1 is MNHEY, CDR2 SVGAGI. The ends were cut back, 2 bases at V and 0 bases at J, with 10 bases in the middle. The length of the CDR3 is 15 residues. CDR3 protein: CASSYRAGSNYGYTF. The CDR3 nucleotides are TGTGCCAGCAGTTACCGGGCAGGGTCTAACTATGGCTACACCTTC.

This clone was detected only once. The V gene is TRBV4-3, the J gene TRBJ2-3; the D is unclear. V lost 0 bases to trimming and J lost 8 bases, with 12 bases between them. This CDR3 spans 14 amino acids. Germline values: CDR1 LGHNA, CDR2 YSLEER. CDR3 sequence (DNA): TGCGCCAGCAGCCAAGATGGGCTAGATGGTACGCAGTATTTT. Its protein product is CASSQDGLDGTQYF.

V and J are TRBV7-5 and TRBJ1-2; the D call of TRBD1 is as the table states it, not checked on the DNA. TRBV7-5 corresponds to a pseudogene. The CDR3 covers 11 residues. CDR3 amino acids: CARSDDSPYTF. The CDR3 coding sequence is TGTGCCAGAAGCGACGACAGCCCCTACACCTTC.

This clone was counted between two and nine times. The chain couples TRBV11-2 to TRBJ1-3; 9 positions match TRBD1. Per germline, CDR1 SGHAT and CDR2 FQNNGV. The CDR3 sequence is 17 residues long. V lost 5 bases, J lost 0 bases, and 8 bases stayed unmatched. This CDR3 reads CASSRGGGQGSGNTIYF. In DNA, the CDR3 is TGTGCCAGCAGCCGAGGAGGGGGACAGGGCTCTGGAAACACCATATATTTT.

The rearrangement links TRBV5-1 to TRBJ1-5; D not certain. The CDR3 has 13 residues. V lost 5 bases and J lost 5, with 11 bases in between. Germline V gene sequence: CDR1 SGHRS, CDR2 YFSETQ. The CDR3 sequence: CASSPDPDQPQHF. CDR3 DNA sequence: TGCGCCAGCAGTCCGGACCCAGATCAGCCCCAGCATTTT.

This chain joins TRBV6-1 and TRBJ1-1; D is ambiguous. This CDR3 is built from 11 residues. The germline CDR1 and CDR2 sequences are MNHNS and SASEGT. Trimming shortened V by 2 bases and J by 7 bases, and 5 bases separated the two germline ends. CDR3 bases: TGTGCCAGCAGTGAACTTGGTGAAGCTTTCTTT. Translation: CASSELGEAFF.

In DNA form, the CDR3 reads TGTGCCAGCAGTGTTGCCTCAGGCGCGGGGTCAGAGACCCAGTACTTC. The encoded protein is CASSVASGAGSETQYF. This chain uses TRBV6-1 with TRBJ2-5; the D gene is possibly TRBD2 (6 bases). Trimming removed 4 bases from V and 4 bases from J, with 19 bases in between. The CDR3 covers 16 residues. The V gene's germline CDR1 is MNHNS and CDR2 SASEGT.

CDR3 residues: CASNGLGRESSYEQYF. The CDR3 DNA reads TGTGCCAGCAACGGATTAGGACGGGAGAGTTCCTACGAGCAGTACTTC. The chain is built from TRBV11-2 and TRBJ2-7; tentative D call: TRBD2 (6 bases). This CDR3 comprises 16 residues. V was clipped by 7 bases and J by 1 base, with 20 bases between them. Germline V gene data show CDR1 as SGHAT and CDR2 as FQNNGV.

The V and J genes are TRBV9 and TRBJ2-1, with D tentatively TRBD2 (6 bases). The V and J ends lost 3 bases and 3 bases respectively, with 13 bases between them. The CDR3 consists of 15 residues. Germline CDR1 is SGDLS and CDR2 is YYNGEE. CDR3 bases: TGTGCCAGCAGCGCACTCGGGAGTAGCTACAATGAGCAGTTCTTC. Translating gives CASSALGSSYNEQFF.

The chain has TRBV5-1 and TRBJ1-1; no clear D gene. V was trimmed by 6 bases and J by 1 base, leaving 13 bases between them. The CDR3 has 14 amino acids. Germline assignment: CDR1 SGHRS and CDR2 YFSETQ. CDR3 DNA sequence: TGCGCCAGCACACTTGGTGTCGGGAACACTGAAGCTTTCTTT. Residues: CASTLGVGNTEAFF.

The chain has TRBV2 and TRBJ1-1; a possible D gene is TRBD1 (5 bases). Germline V gene lookup returns CDR1 SNHLY and CDR2 FYNNEI. The CDR3 has 15 amino acids. Trimming removed 2 bases from V and 3 bases from J, with 13 bases in between. CDR3 protein: CASSEMGGTYTEAFF. For the CDR3, the DNA is TGTGCCAGCAGTGAAATGGGAGGGACGTACACTGAAGCTTTCTTT.

V usage is TRBV28 and J usage is TRBJ1-1, with D perhaps TRBD1 (5 bases). Germline V CDR1 and CDR2: MDHEN, SYDVKM. V gave up 8 bases and J gave up 1 base, with 8 bases separating them. The CDR3 length is 12 residues. The DNA for the CDR3 is TGTGCCAGCGACAGCCCGAACACTGAAGCTTTCTTT. Translation gives CASDSPNTEAFF. The full variable domain, in which reference TRBV28 and TRBJ1-1 provide the parts outside the CDR3, is DVKVTQSSRYLVKRTGEKVFLECVQDMDHENMFWYRQDPGLGLRLIYFSYDVKMKEKGDIPEGYSVSREKKERFSLILESASTNQTSMYLCASDSPNTEAFFGQGTRLTVV.

The genes are TRBV2 and TRBJ2-1; 7 positions match TRBD2. Germline-derived CDR1 and CDR2 are SNHLY and FYNNEI. CDR3 length: 17 amino acids. J lost 3 bases, V lost 5 bases, and 13 bases had no gene match. The CDR3 region has the DNA TGTGCCAGCAGTACAAAGCAGGCGCGGGACTACTACAATGAGCAGTTCTTC. Translation gives CASSTKQARDYYNEQFF.

Notes on this clone: The junction departs from germline at one end; a sequencing error may be responsible. The chain has TRBV7-7 and TRBJ2-5; TRBD2 agrees at 11 bases. Germline V CDR1 and CDR2: SSHAT, FNYEAQ (reference sequence). This CDR3 has 15 amino acids. CDR3 DNA: TGTGCTAGCAGCTCCTACGGGACTAGCGGCGAGACCCAGTACTTC. This sequence encodes CASSSYGTSGETQYF. Full variable domain (missing parts from reference TRBV7-7 and TRBJ2-5): GAGVSQSPRYKVTKRGQDVTLRCDPISSHATLYWYQQALGQGPEFLTYFNYEAQPDKSGLPSDRFSAERPEGSISTLTIQRTEQRDSAMYRCASSSYGTSGETQYFGPGTRLLVL.